The present T cell receptor (beta chain) was sequenced within a study of T-cell memory formation after mild COVID-19. Study-level points and caveats: Clones which contracted sat mainly in CM and EM if CD4+, and in EMRA if CD8+. Researchers could not confirm that second-wave clones peaking on day 37 targeted SARS-CoV-2. The appearance of some responding clones in pre-infection memory suggested that cross-reactive memory joined.

This clonotype was counted many times. Its target is not known. J gave up 5 bases and V 1 base, and 11 bases lay outside the gene matches. Germline V gene data show CDR1 as DFQATT and CDR2 as SNEGSKA (reference sequence). The CDR3 is made up of 16 amino acids. Barcoded TCR alpha and TCR beta cDNA libraries with UMIs came from 5'RACE using constant-segment primers. TCRdb reanalysed the 5' RACE reads using MiXCR and keeps one entry per CDR3 protein. Of a few hundred thousand distinct CDR3 sequences detected, 8% to 9.5% appear once; the ten largest clones hold around 20%. The receptor was isolated from a man younger than 30 who had mild COVID-19 (a few samples of this study predate the infection). Cell type and time point are not known. The sample consisted of PBMCs or a T cell subset sorted from them (not recorded which). The gene calls are TRBV20-1 and TRBJ2-7; 10 bases align to TRBD1. The CDR3: CSARAPLGQGMDEQYF. The CDR3 coding sequence is TGCAGTGCTAGAGCCCCACTGGGACAGGGGATGGACGAGCAGTACTTC.